This TCR beta chain was captured in a study of T-cell memory formation after mild COVID-19. Overall study results and limits: Later expanders leaned CD4+, whereas day 15 to 85 contracting clones were balanced CD4/CD8. Some clones that responded were present in memory (sampled pre-infection), which suggests cross-reactive memory joined.

CDR1 is SGHKS and CDR2 is YYEKEE in the germline V gene (reference sequence). With V trimmed by 0 bases and J by 5 bases, 11 bases remained unmatched. The CDR3 runs to 17 residues. To note about this clonotype: The target antigen is unknown.

MiXCR, run by TCRdb on the 5' RACE reads, gives a single entry per CDR3 protein. This sample has about 320,000 distinct CDR3 sequences, with about 13% found just once. Material for sequencing was PBMCs or a T cell subset sorted from them (not recorded which). V and J are TRBV5-5 and TRBJ1-1; 9 bases agree with TRBD1. The source is a man between 18 and 35 years old who had mild COVID-19 (a few samples of this study predate the infection). Cell type and time point are not known. CDR3 sequence reads: CASSLGPGQGRRTEAFF. The CDR3 DNA reads as TGTGCCAGCAGCTTGGGTCCGGGACAGGGCAGAAGGACTGAAGCTTTCTTT. The complete variable domain, with remaining parts taken from reference TRBV5-5 and TRBJ1-1, reads DAGVTQSPTHLIKTRGQQVTLRCSPISGHKSVSWYQQVLGQGPQFIFQYYEKEERGRGNFPDRFSARQFPNYSSELNVNALLLGDSALYLCASSLGPGQGRRTEAFFGQGTRLTVV.